This T cell receptor (beta chain) was observed in a study of blood T cells in healthy people across ages. Points from the study as a whole: As naive T cell percentage varied, TCR beta diversity correlated strongly with it. Possibly, changes in expanded clonotypes were confounded because donor CMV status was unknown. Reliance upon unsorted PBMCs precluded definitive naive versus antigen-experienced comparison. The diversity estimates, figures obtained from one million T cells, were considered underestimates.

As to this clonotype: Its antigen is currently unknown.

The second PCR ran about 6 to 12 cycles with a sample-barcoded 5' primer and J-beta primers. TCRdb fed the 5' RACE reads into MiXCR, producing one record per CDR3 protein. The profile shows around 870,000 distinct CDR3 sequences, around 26% of them singletons. The V gene lost 3 bases and the J gene lost 3 bases, with 18 bases spanning the gap. This CDR3 has 15 residues. Germline V gene lookup returns CDR1 SQVTM and CDR2 ANQGSEA. The source is an elderly woman in good health. The chain couples TRBV29-1 to TRBJ2-7; the D gene could be TRBD1 or TRBD2 (5 bases each). The sequenced material came from blood. The CDR3 loop is CSVDGTGRSDYEQYF. The CDR3 DNA follows: TGCAGCGTTGACGGTACGGGACGTTCCGACTACGAGCAGTACTTC.